Below are 30 T cell receptor beta chains sequenced from a single sample in a study of human versus mouse CDR3 diversity and MHC coevolution. Sequencing used immunoSEQ multiplex PCR; TCRdb keeps in-frame clones, though not all of them. The sample holds about 81,000 clones, around 93% seen once. The material sequenced was naive CD4+ T cells from blood. Specified subset: CD45RO-negative CD62L-positive naive CD4 T cells. All receptors come from a person aged 30-69 years in good health.

The chain combines TRBV19 with TRBJ2-1; 7 bases line up with TRBD1. Per germline, CDR1 LNHDA and CDR2 SQIVND (reference sequence). The CDR3 contains 16 residues. The J segment lost 6 bases and the V segment lost 10 bases, leaving 18 bases of the junction unmatched. The CDR3 sequence: CATPVLKGARGNEQFF. As DNA, the CDR3 is TGTGCCACCCCCGTCCTAAAGGGGGCGCGTGGCAATGAGCAGTTCTTC.

V usage is TRBV5-1 and J usage is TRBJ2-1; 9 bases align to TRBD2. Trimming cost V 4 bases and J 7 bases; bases outside gene matches: 6. The CDR3 runs to 14 residues. Germline values: CDR1 SGHRS, CDR2 YFSETQ. Written as DNA, the CDR3 is TGCGCCAGCAGCCCCAGCGGGGGGCAGAATGAGCAGTTCTTC. Its protein product is CASSPSGGQNEQFF.

V usage is TRBV5-4 and J usage is TRBJ2-2; 8 bases match TRBD1. This CDR3 spans 16 amino acids. Losses at the gene ends were 4 bases for V and 5 bases for J; bases not matched to a gene: 10. Germline CDR1 SGHNT, CDR2 YYREEE (reference sequence). The CDR3 DNA follows: TGTGCCAGCAGCGATGGACAGGGAATGATTACCGGGGAGCTGTTTTTT. Protein sequence: CASSDGQGMITGELFF.

The chain joins TRBV5-1 to TRBJ2-7; the match to TRBD1 covers 10 bases. V lost 0 bases, J lost 3 bases, and 0 bases stayed unmatched. This CDR3 is 14 amino acids long. Germline V gene sequence: CDR1 SGHRS, CDR2 YFSETQ. CDR3 protein: CASSLGTGGYEQYF. CDR3 DNA: TGCGCCAGCAGCTTGGGGACAGGGGGCTACGAGCAGTACTTC.

V is TRBV28 and J is TRBJ2-7; no reliable D call. The length of the CDR3 is 12 residues. V was trimmed by 5 bases and J by 3 bases, leaving 8 bases between them. Germline CDR1 reads MDHEN; CDR2 reads SYDVKM. CDR3 sequence (DNA): TGTGCCAGCAGTACCCTAGGCTACGAGCAGTACTTC. It codes for CASSTLGYEQYF.

The rearrangement joins TRBV18 to TRBJ2-1; D gene unclear. With 2 bases removed from V and 5 bases from J, the gap between germline ends came to 7 bases. Germline CDR1 KGHSH, CDR2 LQKENI. The CDR3 contains 13 residues. The CDR3 DNA follows: TGTGCCAGCTCACCAGGGCCCCACAATGAGCAGTTCTTC. Its protein is CASSPGPHNEQFF.

The J gene is TRBJ2-2, the V gene TRBV12-5; TRBD1 matches 7 bases. CDR1 and CDR2 (germline): LGHNT, FRNRAP. The ends lost 5 bases at V and 5 bases at J; junction bases unmatched: 11. This CDR3 region has 16 residues. The CDR3 loop is CASGPRTGDWTGELFF. CDR3 DNA: TGTGCTAGTGGTCCCCGTACAGGGGATTGGACCGGGGAGCTGTTTTTT.

The rearrangement uses TRBV5-4 and TRBJ1-1, with TRBD1 as a possible D gene (5 bases). This CDR3 is built from 14 residues. CDR1 and CDR2 (germline): SGHNT, YYREEE (reference sequence). The V and J ends lost 3 bases and 1 base respectively, with 10 bases between them. Here the CDR3 DNA reads TGTGCCAGCAGCTCAGGGTTACAGAACACTGAAGCTTTCTTT. Protein sequence: CASSSGLQNTEAFF.

The V call is TRBV7-3, the J call TRBJ1-1; weak D call: TRBD1 (5 bases). The V end was cut by 5 bases, the J end by 1 base, with 8 bases between. The CDR3 runs to 13 residues. The germline V gene encodes CDR1 SGHTA and CDR2 FQGTGA. The CDR3: CASSAQGNTEAFF. CDR3 DNA sequence: TGTGCCAGCAGCGCCCAGGGGAACACTGAAGCTTTCTTT.

The chain employs TRBV5-1 and TRBJ2-1; 16 bases agree with TRBD2. Trimming at V came to 4 bases and at J to 6 bases, leaving 4 bases not matched to a gene. The germline gives CDR1 SGHRS, CDR2 YFSETQ. The CDR3 extends over 16 amino acids. The CDR3 DNA reads as TGCGCCAGCAGCGTCGGGACTAGCGGGGGGGCCAATGAGCAGTTCTTC. Translated, it gives CASSVGTSGGANEQFF.

The chain carries TRBV5-8 and TRBJ1-6, with D unclear. This CDR3 comprises 12 residues. The germline CDR1 and CDR2 sequences are SGHTS and YDEGEE. Trimming left V 5 bases short and J 8 bases short, with 8 bases between. CDR3 in amino acids: CASSLGDSPLHF. In DNA form, the CDR3 reads TGTGCCAGCAGTCTCGGGGATTCACCCCTCCACTTT.

V gene TRBV19 combines with J gene TRBJ1-1; D ambiguous. There are 14 residues in the CDR3. Germline CDR1 LNHDA, CDR2 SQIVND (reference sequence). Trimming removed 3 bases from V and 1 base from J, with 9 bases in between. The CDR3 DNA reads as TGTGCCAGTAGTATCAACAGCCCGAACACTGAAGCTTTCTTT. Protein sequence: CASSINSPNTEAFF.

This chain connects TRBV9 to TRBJ2-5; D perhaps matches TRBD2 (5 bases). V lost 4 bases to trimming and J lost 7 bases, with 20 bases between them. Per germline, CDR1 SGDLS and CDR2 YYNGEE. The CDR3 contains 15 residues. The CDR3 DNA follows: TGTGCCAGCAGCAGCGGCGGGCCGGCGGTTGGGACCCAGTACTTC. Translation gives CASSSGGPAVGTQYF. Using reference TRBV9 and TRBJ2-5 for the parts outside the CDR3, the full variable domain is DSGVTQTPKHLITATGQRVTLRCSPRSGDLSVYWYQQSLDQGLQFLIQYYNGEERAKGNILERFSAQQFPDLHSELNLSSLELGDSALYFCASSSGGPAVGTQYFGPGTRLLVL.

The gene calls are TRBV11-2 and TRBJ2-7, with D maybe TRBD2 (5 bases). V lost 3 bases and J 7 bases, leaving 13 bases between the germline ends. Germline V CDR1 and CDR2: SGHAT, FQNNGV. CDR3 size: 13 residues. DNA for the CDR3: TGTGCCAGCAGCTTTGTGACGGGGTGGGAGCAGTACTTC. It codes for CASSFVTGWEQYF.

In its sample, this clone was seen once. V and J are TRBV7-3 and TRBJ1-1; 12 bases agree with TRBD1. The CDR3 length is 15 residues. In germline, CDR1 is SGHTA, CDR2 FQGTGA. The junction had 5 bases not matched to a gene; V was cut back by 4 bases and J by 5 bases. The CDR3 is CASSSGTGGLTEAFF. CDR3 coding DNA: TGTGCCAGCAGCTCGGGGACAGGGGGCCTGACTGAAGCTTTCTTT.

This chain uses TRBV6-5 with TRBJ1-2, with 10 bases aligning to TRBD1. The CDR3 consists of 13 residues. The trim removed 6 bases at V and 4 bases at J, leaving 2 bases unmatched. The germline CDR1 and CDR2 sequences are MNHEY and SVGAGI. CDR3 protein: CASSRDRGYGYTF. The CDR3 DNA reads as TGTGCCAGCAGCCGGGACAGGGGCTATGGCTACACCTTC.

The chain employs TRBV7-2 and TRBJ2-1, with a possible D match to TRBD2 (6 bases). V lost 1 base, J lost 10 bases, and 8 bases lay in between. The CDR3 contains 12 residues. Germline CDR1 is SGHTA and CDR2 is FQGNSA. CDR3 bases: TGTGCCAGCAGCTTAGACGGGAGAGAGCAGTTCTTC. This encodes CASSLDGREQFF.

This rearrangement joins TRBV28 to TRBJ2-2; a weak D match, TRBD1 (5 bases). CDR3 length equals 14 residues. Germline CDR1 is MDHEN and CDR2 is SYDVKM. Trimming pared 7 bases from V and 4 bases from J, leaving 13 bases between. The CDR3 reads CASIAQGGTGELFF. Here the CDR3 DNA reads TGTGCCAGCATCGCCCAGGGTGGCACCGGGGAGCTGTTTTTT.

The chain has TRBV6-5 and TRBJ2-7, with 11 bases identical to TRBD2. The germline CDR1 and CDR2 sequences are MNHEY and SVGAGI. V shed 6 bases and J 6 bases; nucleotides not matched to a gene: 10. This CDR3 spans 15 amino acids. CDR3 protein: CASSTGLAGPSEQYF. The CDR3 DNA follows: TGTGCCAGCAGCACCGGACTAGCGGGCCCCAGCGAGCAGTACTTC.

V gene TRBV9 combines with J gene TRBJ2-7, with 8 bases aligning to TRBD1. CDR1 is SGDLS and CDR2 is YYNGEE in the germline V gene. V lost 0 bases, J lost 6 bases, and 8 bases stayed unmatched. This CDR3 is 15 amino acids long. CDR3 region: CASSVGQGRYGEQYF. The CDR3 nucleotides read TGTGCCAGCAGCGTAGGACAGGGGAGGTACGGCGAGCAGTACTTC. Complete variable domain (other parts from reference TRBV9 and TRBJ2-7): DSGVTQTPKHLITATGQRVTLRCSPRSGDLSVYWYQQSLDQGLQFLIQYYNGEERAKGNILERFSAQQFPDLHSELNLSSLELGDSALYFCASSVGQGRYGEQYFGPGTRLTVT.

The chain employs TRBV30 and TRBJ2-2, with 7 bases that match TRBD1. Germline CDR1 and CDR2: GTSNPN and SVGIG (reference sequence). The junction had 10 bases not matched to a gene; V was cut back by 8 bases and J by 1 base. The length of the CDR3 is 15 residues. The CDR3 nucleotides are TGTGCCGGAAACAGGGGTCTACTGAACACCGGGGAGCTGTTTTTT. This gives the protein CAGNRGLLNTGELFF.

The J gene is TRBJ1-1, the V gene TRBV11-3, with 7 nucleotides matching TRBD1. The CDR3 contains 13 residues. The junction had 4 bases not matched to a gene; V was cut back by 5 bases and J by 4 bases. CDR1 and CDR2 from the germline V gene are SGHNT and YENEEA. The CDR3: CASSNRGSTEAFF. The CDR3 nucleotides are TGTGCCAGCAGCAACAGGGGCTCCACTGAAGCTTTCTTT.

The CDR3 region has the DNA TGTGCCAGCCTTGGCTGGACAACCTACGAGCAGTACTTC. Translated: CASLGWTTYEQYF. This chain connects TRBV28 to TRBJ2-7, with D tentatively TRBD1 (5 bases). The CDR3 extends over 13 amino acids. Deletions cut 8 bases from V and 2 bases from J, with 13 bases between. Per germline, CDR1 MDHEN and CDR2 SYDVKM.

The rearrangement uses TRBV11-2 and TRBJ2-1; TRBD2 matches 10 bases. Germline V gene sequence: CDR1 SGHAT, CDR2 FQNNGV. CDR3 length equals 16 residues. Trimming cost V 4 bases and J 5 bases; bases outside gene matches: 8. Here the CDR3 reads CASSSRGLARDNEQFF. The DNA of the CDR3 is TGTGCCAGCAGCTCTAGGGGACTAGCGAGAGACAATGAGCAGTTCTTC.

The chain couples TRBV18 to TRBJ1-3; 8 bases line up with TRBD1. Germline V gives CDR1 KGHSH, CDR2 LQKENI. Trimming at V came to 2 bases and at J to 4 bases, leaving 4 bases not matched to a gene. This CDR3 is built from 15 residues. The CDR3 spells CASSPNRGVGNTIYF. In DNA, the CDR3 is TGTGCCAGCTCACCAAACAGGGGGGTCGGAAACACCATATATTTT.

This chain connects TRBV19 to TRBJ1-5, with D uncertain. The CDR3 sequence is 15 residues long. Trimming cost V 3 bases and J 0 bases, with 9 bases left between them. Per germline, CDR1 LNHDA and CDR2 SQIVND (reference sequence). The CDR3 sequence: CASSMKSNSNQPQHF. As DNA, the CDR3 is TGTGCCAGTAGTATGAAGTCTAATAGCAATCAGCCCCAGCATTTT. Together with reference TRBV19 and TRBJ1-5, the CDR3 gives the full variable domain: DGGITQSPKYLFRKEGQNVTLSCEQNLNHDAMYWYRQDPGQGLRLIYYSQIVNDFQKGDIAEGYSVSREKKESFPLTVTSAQKNPTAFYLCASSMKSNSNQPQHFGDGTRLSIL.

This chain connects TRBV29-1 to TRBJ1-5, with 9 positions matching TRBD1. Germline values: CDR1 SQVTM, CDR2 ANQGSEA. V was clipped by 5 bases and J by 6 bases; unmatched bases: 5. The CDR3 runs to 13 residues. CDR3 loop: CSVRQGDGQPQHF. CDR3 in DNA: TGCAGCGTTCGACAGGGGGACGGTCAGCCCCAGCATTTT.

The V call is TRBV5-1, the J call TRBJ2-3; 8 bases match TRBD2. After removal of 0 bases from V and 2 bases from J, the junction contained 5 bases not matched to a gene. CDR3 length: 16 amino acids. Germline CDR1 SGHRS, CDR2 YFSETQ. CDR3 bases: TGCGCCAGCAGCTTGGGAAGCGGGAGTGACACAGATACGCAGTATTTT. Encoded protein: CASSLGSGSDTDTQYF.

This clone was recorded once. The chain couples TRBV19 to TRBJ1-1; 8 bases map to TRBD1. Losses at the gene ends were 6 bases for V and 4 bases for J; bases not matched to a gene: 4. The CDR3 sequence is 13 residues long. Germline values: CDR1 LNHDA, CDR2 SQIVND (reference sequence). This CDR3 reads CASRDRVVTEAFF. CDR3 coding DNA: TGTGCCAGTAGGGACAGGGTGGTCACTGAAGCTTTCTTT.

V is TRBV5-1 and J is TRBJ2-4, with TRBD1 matching 7 bases. V lost 2 bases and J lost 0; bases outside the gene matches: 5. The CDR3 covers 16 residues. Germline CDR1 and CDR2: SGHRS and YFSETQ. The CDR3 here is CASSFGQGVAKNIQYF. CDR3 in DNA: TGCGCCAGCAGCTTTGGTCAGGGGGTAGCCAAAAACATTCAGTACTTC.